A single sample is the source of the 21 T cell receptor beta chains below, sequenced in a study of blood T cell repertoires in COVID-19. Data came from immunoSEQ multiplex PCR; TCRdb stores just in-frame clones and leaves some out. The sample carries 200,000 to 300,000 clones, approximately 86% recorded once. The sequencing sample was made of peripheral blood. Source of these receptors: a man aged 25-45 years with active or convalescent COVID-19.

The V gene is TRBV2, the J gene TRBJ2-3, with 8 bases that match TRBD1. The trim removed 2 bases at V and 4 bases at J, leaving 17 bases unmatched. The CDR3 length is 19 residues. Germline CDR1 and CDR2: SNHLY and FYNNEI. Here the CDR3 reads CASSEFYRRGHRSADTQYF. CDR3 DNA: TGTGCCAGCAGTGAATTTTATCGCAGGGGGCATCGGTCCGCAGATACGCAGTATTTT.

The V gene is TRBV7-9, the J gene TRBJ1-2; D call uncertain. Germline CDR1 SEHNR, CDR2 FQNEAQ (reference sequence). Trimming left V 1 base short and J 6 bases short, with 9 bases between. The CDR3 length is 13 residues. The CDR3 coding sequence is TGTGCCAGCAGCTTAGGCAGGATGGATGGCTACACCTTC. Its translation is CASSLGRMDGYTF.

Here the CDR3 DNA reads TGTGCCAGCAGCCCCGAACTCAGGGTCGTGGATGGCTACACCTTC. It translates to CASSPELRVVDGYTF. The rearrangement uses TRBV7-6 and TRBJ1-2; maybe TRBD1 (5 bases). The V end was cut by 5 bases, the J end by 6 bases, with 19 bases between. This CDR3 spans 15 amino acids. CDR1 is SGHVS and CDR2 is FNYEAQ in the germline V gene.

This clone was seen a few times. The gene calls are TRBV10-3 and TRBJ1-1, with 8 bases that match TRBD1. The CDR3 contains 15 residues. Germline V lookup: CDR1 ENHRY, CDR2 SYGVKD. J gave up 4 bases and V 4 bases, and 8 bases lay outside the gene matches. The CDR3 protein is CAISGPQGVGTEAFF. DNA of the CDR3: TGTGCCATCAGTGGTCCACAGGGGGTAGGCACTGAAGCTTTCTTT.

V gene TRBV28 combines with J gene TRBJ1-1; D gene uncertain. Trimming pared 6 bases from V and 1 base from J, leaving 9 bases between. Germline CDR1 MDHEN, CDR2 SYDVKM. The CDR3 spans 13 residues. DNA of the CDR3: TGTGCCAGCAGGGGGAGAAGGAACACTGAAGCTTTCTTT. This gives the protein CASRGRRNTEAFF.

The chain is built from TRBV11-2 and TRBJ1-1; no definite D call. The ends were cut back, 4 bases at V and 1 base at J, with 7 bases in the middle. CDR1 SGHAT and CDR2 FQNNGV come from the germline V gene. The CDR3 runs 13 residues. The CDR3, as DNA: TGTGCCAGCAGCTCCCAGGAGAACACTGAAGCTTTCTTT. Protein sequence: CASSSQENTEAFF.

V and J are TRBV29-1 and TRBJ2-3; 7 bases are shared with TRBD1. Germline assignment: CDR1 SQVTM and CDR2 ANQGSEA. CDR3 size: 14 residues. After removal of 4 bases from V and 0 bases from J, the junction contained 4 bases not matched to a gene. CDR3 nucleotides: TGCAGCGTTGCTTCGGGACAGAGCACAGATACGCAGTATTTT. The encoded protein is CSVASGQSTDTQYF.

This clone was counted only a few times. This chain joins TRBV5-1 and TRBJ2-5; 7 nucleotides agree with TRBD2. Germline loops: CDR1 SGHRS, CDR2 YFSETQ. This CDR3 has 18 amino acids. V was pared by 4 bases and J by 4 bases, with 19 bases of the junction left unmatched. CDR3 region: CASSRRLAHLRVGETQYF. CDR3 DNA sequence: TGCGCCAGCAGCCGGAGACTAGCCCATCTTCGTGTAGGAGAGACCCAGTACTTC.

This rearrangement joins TRBV15 to TRBJ2-3; 9 bases are a match to TRBD2. Germline CDR1 and CDR2: LNHNV and YYDKDF (reference sequence). V was clipped by 3 bases and J by 2 bases; unmatched bases: 12. The CDR3 has 18 amino acids. CDR3 in DNA: TGTGCCACCAGCAGGGGCCATTTGAGCGGGGGGCTCACAGATACGCAGTATTTT. Protein sequence: CATSRGHLSGGLTDTQYF.

This rearrangement joins TRBV29-1 to TRBJ1-2; TRBD1 agrees at 7 bases. CDR3 length: 14 residues. V gave up 7 bases and J gave up 2 bases; unmatched junction bases: 10. In germline, CDR1 is SQVTM, CDR2 ANQGSEA. CDR3 nucleotides: TGCAGCGCTGCCGATGACAGGGCCAACTATGGCTACACCTTC. This codes for CSAADDRANYGYTF.

The count of this clone is one. The chain has TRBV5-6 and TRBJ1-5, with D possibly being TRBD1 (5 bases). Germline assignment: CDR1 SGHDT and CDR2 YYEEEE. Trimming cost V 4 bases and J 8 bases, with 16 bases left between them. There are 14 residues in the CDR3. In DNA, the CDR3 is TGTGCCAGCAGCCACCGGGACTGGGGGGAGCCCCAGCATTTT. This codes for CASSHRDWGEPQHF. The variable domain in full, with the rest retrieved from reference TRBV5-6 and TRBJ1-5, is DAGVTQSPTHLIKTRGQQVTLRCSPKSGHDTVSWYQQALGQGPQFIFQYYEEEERQRGNFPDRFSGHQFPNYSSELNVNALLLGDSALYLCASSHRDWGEPQHFGDGTRLSIL.

The V gene is TRBV14, the J gene TRBJ2-5; D unresolved. Germline V gives CDR1 SGHDN, CDR2 FVKESK. The germline V and J ends were trimmed by 0 bases and 2 bases, with 10 bases remaining between them. The CDR3 length is 15 residues. CDR3: CASSQDLGNQETQYF. The CDR3 DNA is TGTGCCAGCAGCCAAGATCTTGGCAATCAAGAGACCCAGTACTTC. Full variable domain (rest looked up from reference TRBV14 and TRBJ2-5): EAGVTQFPSHSVIEKGQTVTLRCDPISGHDNLYWYRRVMGKEIKFLLHFVKESKQDESGMPNNRFLAERTGGTYSTLKVQPAELEDSGVYFCASSQDLGNQETQYFGPGTRLLVL.

The chain has TRBV7-9 and TRBJ1-1; 9 positions match TRBD1. This CDR3 comprises 14 residues. Germline CDR1 is SEHNR and CDR2 is FQNEAQ (reference sequence). V lost 1 base to trimming and J lost 4 bases; unmatched junction nucleotides: 1. DNA for the CDR3: TGTGCCAGCAGCTTAGTACAGGGGGCCACTGAAGCTTTCTTT. Protein sequence: CASSLVQGATEAFF.

This clone has a single count. V gene TRBV13 combines with J gene TRBJ2-7; no clear D gene. Germline assignment: CDR1 PRHDT and CDR2 FYEKMQ (reference sequence). With 5 bases removed from V and 0 bases from J, the gap between germline ends came to 14 bases. CDR3 length equals 15 residues. The CDR3 loop is CASSTSQTGSYEQYF. The CDR3 nucleotides read TGTGCCAGCAGCACGTCCCAGACTGGCTCCTACGAGCAGTACTTC.

This clone was observed a single time. This chain uses TRBV9 with TRBJ1-2; D might be TRBD1 (5 bases). With 4 bases removed from V and 4 bases from J, the gap between germline ends came to 14 bases. The CDR3 is 14 residues long. The germline V gene has CDR1 SGDLS and CDR2 YYNGEE. CDR3 sequence (DNA): TGTGCCAGCAGCCCGAGTGGCGGGGGCTATGGCTACACCTTC. Its translation: CASSPSGGGYGYTF.

The chain joins TRBV5-1 to TRBJ2-1; D unclear. The CDR3 loop spans 11 amino acids. V gave up 4 bases and J gave up 5 bases, with 4 bases separating them. CDR1 SGHRS and CDR2 YFSETQ come from the germline V gene. CDR3 nucleotides: TGCGCCAGCAGCCCCAACAATGAGCAGTTCTTC. This translates into CASSPNNEQFF.

J is TRBJ2-3 and V is TRBV4-1; perhaps TRBD2 as D (6 bases). The CDR3 runs to 17 residues. V was clipped by 0 bases and J by 2 bases, with 15 bases between them. CDR1 MGHRA and CDR2 YSYEKL come from the germline V gene. The CDR3 sequence: CASSQDLAAGHTDTQYF. The CDR3 DNA reads as TGCGCCAGCAGCCAAGATTTAGCGGCCGGACACACAGATACGCAGTATTTT.

The rearrangement uses TRBV27 and TRBJ2-3; 9 nucleotides agree with TRBD1. This CDR3 region has 15 residues. V dropped 5 bases and J dropped 3; count of bases not matched to a gene: 6. In germline, CDR1 is MNHEY, CDR2 SMNVEV (reference sequence). CDR3 sequence: CASSLQGASTDTQYF. As DNA, the CDR3 is TGTGCCAGCAGTCTACAGGGGGCGAGTACAGATACGCAGTATTTT.

The chain couples TRBV5-6 to TRBJ1-6; D gene ambiguous. This CDR3 spans 14 amino acids. Deletions cut 1 base from V and 7 bases from J, with 9 bases between. Germline V CDR1 and CDR2: SGHDT, YYEEEE. In nucleotides, the CDR3 is TGTGCCAGCAGCTTGTATAGGCGGAATTCACCCCTCCACTTT. Its translation is CASSLYRRNSPLHF.

This clone was observed once. J is TRBJ1-1 and V is TRBV2; 8 bases line up with TRBD1. J lost 7 bases, V lost 6 bases, and 10 bases had no gene match. Germline values: CDR1 SNHLY, CDR2 FYNNEI. CDR3 length equals 14 residues. The CDR3 here is CASRTPGQADEAFF. CDR3 nucleotides: TGTGCCAGCAGGACACCGGGACAGGCCGATGAAGCTTTCTTT.

The chain joins TRBV5-6 to TRBJ1-2; 10 bases agree with TRBD1. The germline gives CDR1 SGHDT, CDR2 YYEEEE. Trimming removed 1 base from V and 5 bases from J; junction bases left unmatched: 8. The CDR3 length is 16 residues. The CDR3 DNA sequence: TGTGCCAGCAGCTTGTTCCAGACAGGGGGCGCGTATGGCTACACCTTC. Protein product: CASSLFQTGGAYGYTF. Supplemented by reference TRBV5-6 and TRBJ1-2, the full variable domain reads DAGVTQSPTHLIKTRGQQVTLRCSPKSGHDTVSWYQQALGQGPQFIFQYYEEEERQRGNFPDRFSGHQFPNYSSELNVNALLLGDSALYLCASSLFQTGGAYGYTFGSGTRLTVV.